The 5 T cell receptor beta chains given below trace back to one sample, sequenced in a study of blood T cell repertoires in COVID-19. Clones were read by immunoSEQ multiplex PCR, and TCRdb kept only the in-frame ones, dropping some. This sample has approximately 500,000 clones; approximately 92% occur once, and the top ten carry over 0.7%. The sequenced material came from peripheral blood. These receptors were collected from a man younger than 35 with COVID-19, enrolled during active disease.

The chain has TRBV11-3 and TRBJ2-3; TRBD1 might be the D (6 bases). Germline CDR1 SGHNT, CDR2 YENEEA. The ends were cut back, 4 bases at V and 0 bases at J, with 17 bases in the middle. This CDR3 has 17 amino acids. CDR3 nucleotide sequence: TGTGCCAGCAGCTCCTGGACAGAAGGCCCTAGCACAGATACGCAGTATTTT. Its translation: CASSSWTEGPSTDTQYF.

This chain connects TRBV27 to TRBJ2-2; unclear D gene. The length of the CDR3 is 13 residues. Germline V gives CDR1 MNHEY, CDR2 SMNVEV (reference sequence). Trimming left V 4 bases short and J 5 bases short, with 8 bases between. The CDR3 DNA sequence: TGTGCCAGCAGTTCCCAGAGGACCGGGGAGCTGTTTTTT. It specifies CASSSQRTGELFF.

The rearrangement joins TRBV13 to TRBJ2-7; D is undetermined. The CDR3 is 14 residues long. CDR1 is PRHDT, CDR2 FYEKMQ, per germline (reference sequence). V lost 1 base, J lost 6 bases, and 13 bases lay in between. This CDR3 reads CASSLVAGSIEQYF. The CDR3, as DNA: TGTGCCAGCAGCTTAGTCGCAGGCTCTATCGAGCAGTACTTC. The full variable domain, in which reference TRBV13 and TRBJ2-7 provide the parts outside the CDR3, is AAGVIQSPRHLIKEKRETATLKCYPIPRHDTVYWYQQGPGQDPQFLISFYEKMQSDKGSIPDRFSAQQFSDYHSELNMSSLELGDSALYFCASSLVAGSIEQYFGPGTRLTVT.

V is TRBV4-1 and J is TRBJ2-2, with 11 bases lining up with TRBD2. This CDR3 contains 17 residues. The J segment lost 2 bases and the V segment lost 1 base, leaving 3 bases of the junction unmatched. The V gene's germline CDR1 is MGHRA and CDR2 YSYEKL. The DNA for the CDR3 is TGCGCCAGCAGCCAAGCTGGGACTAGCGGAAACACCGGGGAGCTGTTTTTT. Amino acid sequence: CASSQAGTSGNTGELFF.

The gene calls are TRBV4-1 and TRBJ1-1; D not certain. Trimming stripped 3 bases from V and 8 bases from J, with 25 bases between. Germline-derived CDR1 and CDR2 are MGHRA and YSYEKL. The CDR3 has 17 residues. The CDR3 bases are TGCGCCAGCAGCCAGACTACCCAAGCCCCTCTTGTAGGGGAAGCTTTCTTT. Its translation is CASSQTTQAPLVGEAFF.